This T cell receptor (beta chain) was identified in a study of blood T cell repertoires in COVID-19. Study in general: Samples representing acute and convalescent COVID-19 were sourced from the United States, Italy and Spain. Sources were T cells, B-cell-depleted T cells, or PBMCs; the material itself was cDNA or gDNA.

Germline V CDR1 and CDR2: MNHNS, SASEGT. Trimming stripped 3 bases from V and 1 base from J, with 9 bases between. This CDR3 contains 14 residues. The authors' processing: Amplification of reference gene primers was used by the study to estimate nucleated cell counts. TCRdb keeps only in-frame clones here, not all; method: immunoSEQ multiplex PCR. From that table come the V and J calls and clone size; the DNA was used to work out D and trimming. The sample holds 60,000 to 65,000 clones, around 76% seen once. Sequencing used peripheral blood. V gene TRBV6-1 combines with J gene TRBJ2-5; D not certain. The clonotype originates from a human donor in a cohort sampled during active COVID-19. The CDR3 protein is CASSDPSLQETQYF. In DNA form, the CDR3 reads TGTGCCAGCAGTGATCCGAGCCTCCAAGAGACCCAGTACTTC.